This T cell receptor (beta chain) came from a study of PD-1 blockade in classical Hodgkin lymphoma. At the level of the study: Patients in the cohort were put on intravenous nivolumab, 3 mg/kg every 2 weeks.

Notes on the study in general: Researchers reported that CD4+ TCR diversity, though not CD8+, rose significantly by C4D1. The study reported lower baseline TCR diversity in newly diagnosed patients than in healthy donors.

Per the germline V gene, CDR1 is MDHEN and CDR2 is SYDVKM. The V gene lost 11 bases and the J gene lost 4 bases, with 18 bases spanning the gap. This CDR3 has 14 residues. Clones were sequenced by immunoSEQ multiplex PCR, and TCRdb holds only the in-frame ones, with some missing. This repertoire shows tens of thousands of clones, roughly 70% found once; its top ten account for over 12%. Of note for this clone: Its antigen is currently unknown.

Each and every patient relapsed after autologous stem cell transplantation, and patients got differing brentuximab vedotin exposure. The sequenced sample was peripheral blood mononuclear cells (PBMCs), obtained before the second cycle of nivolumab. V is TRBV28 and J is TRBJ1-5, with a tentative D call TRBD1 (5 bases). The clonotype comes from a human donor with classical Hodgkin lymphoma. In DNA form, the CDR3 reads TGTGCCTCCTTTACCGGGGGAATTAATCAGCCCCAGCATTTT. It translates to CASFTGGINQPQHF.